This T cell receptor (beta chain) was retrieved from a study of shared clonotypes between healthy human individuals. The assay was carried out at the deep level. TCRdb keeps only in-frame clones here, not all; method: immunoSEQ multiplex PCR. Of about a million clones listed, 70% to 85% were seen once; the top ten hold 0.85% to 1%. Every contributor of samples was a Caucasian grown-up residing in Nashville, Tennessee. CDR1 SGHTA and CDR2 FQGTGA come from the germline V gene. V was trimmed by 2 bases and J by 0 bases, leaving 8 bases between them. This CDR3 is built from 16 residues. The sequence was obtained from a young man in good health. Some clones in this sample may be carry-over from other donors' samples. The chain uses TRBV7-3 and TRBJ2-6; unclear D gene. Material: memory CD4+ T cells from PBMCs. The sample's subset: CD45RA-negative fraction. The CDR3: CASSLRRTSGANVLTF. For the CDR3, the DNA is TGTGCCAGCAGCTTACGCCGTACCTCTGGGGCCAACGTCCTGACTTTC.